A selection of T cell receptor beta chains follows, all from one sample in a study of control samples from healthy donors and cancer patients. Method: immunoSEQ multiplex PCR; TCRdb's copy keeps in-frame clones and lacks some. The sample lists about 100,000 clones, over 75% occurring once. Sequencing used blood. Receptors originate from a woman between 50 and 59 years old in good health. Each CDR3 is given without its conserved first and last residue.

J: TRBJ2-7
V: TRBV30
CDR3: AWSLDYFGGEGAYEQY

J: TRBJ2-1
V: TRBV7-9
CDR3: ATRQGGNNEQF

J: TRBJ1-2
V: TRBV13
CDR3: ASSFAGTVYGYT

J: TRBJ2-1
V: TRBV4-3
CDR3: ASSQVRYSSYNEQF

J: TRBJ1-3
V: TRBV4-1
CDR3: ASSQDPGEVSGNTIY

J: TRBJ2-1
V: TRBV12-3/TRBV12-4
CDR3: ASRVTNEQF

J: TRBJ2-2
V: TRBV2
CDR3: ASSDWGLAGGPDTGELF

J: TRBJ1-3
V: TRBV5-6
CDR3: ASSSITGSGNTIY

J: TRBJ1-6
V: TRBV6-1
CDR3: ASSEGASKVFSSYNSPLH

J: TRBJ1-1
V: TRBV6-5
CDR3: ASRPLMTAPEAF

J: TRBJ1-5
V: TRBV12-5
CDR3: ASGLVLRDSPSGQPQH

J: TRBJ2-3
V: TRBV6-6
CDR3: ASSYGQGVDTQY

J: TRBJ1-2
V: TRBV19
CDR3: ASKGTANYGYT

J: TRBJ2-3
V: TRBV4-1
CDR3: ASSPSELAGGKQGDTQY

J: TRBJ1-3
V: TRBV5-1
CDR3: ASSLEGPRGDTIY

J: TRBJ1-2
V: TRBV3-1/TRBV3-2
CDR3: ASSQAGGQGIYGYT

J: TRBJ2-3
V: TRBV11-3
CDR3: ASSLTDTQY

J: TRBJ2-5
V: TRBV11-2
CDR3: ASSLGSRSRETQY

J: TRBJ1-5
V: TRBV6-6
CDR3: ASNQRTAARNQPQH

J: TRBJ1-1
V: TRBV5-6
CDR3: ASSFSRVGTEAF

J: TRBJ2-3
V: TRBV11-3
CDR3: ASSLVEADTQY

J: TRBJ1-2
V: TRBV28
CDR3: ASGGGVQGLHGYT